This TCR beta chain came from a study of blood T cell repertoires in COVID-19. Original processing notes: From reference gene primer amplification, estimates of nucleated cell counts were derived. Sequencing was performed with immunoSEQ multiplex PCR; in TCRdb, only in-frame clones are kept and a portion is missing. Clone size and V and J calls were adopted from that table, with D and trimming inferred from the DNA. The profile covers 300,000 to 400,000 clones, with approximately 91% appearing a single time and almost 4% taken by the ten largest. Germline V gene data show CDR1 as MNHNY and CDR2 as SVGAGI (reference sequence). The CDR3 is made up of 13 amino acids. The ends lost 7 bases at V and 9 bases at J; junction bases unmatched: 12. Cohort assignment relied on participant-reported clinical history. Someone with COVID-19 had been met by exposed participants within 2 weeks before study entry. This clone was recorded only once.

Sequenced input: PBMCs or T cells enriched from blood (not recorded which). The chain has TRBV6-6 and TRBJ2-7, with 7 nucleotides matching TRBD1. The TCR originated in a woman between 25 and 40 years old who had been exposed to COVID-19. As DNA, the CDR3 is TGTGCCAGCAACGCAGGGGGTGGCCTCGCGCAGTACTTC. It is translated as CASNAGGGLAQYF.